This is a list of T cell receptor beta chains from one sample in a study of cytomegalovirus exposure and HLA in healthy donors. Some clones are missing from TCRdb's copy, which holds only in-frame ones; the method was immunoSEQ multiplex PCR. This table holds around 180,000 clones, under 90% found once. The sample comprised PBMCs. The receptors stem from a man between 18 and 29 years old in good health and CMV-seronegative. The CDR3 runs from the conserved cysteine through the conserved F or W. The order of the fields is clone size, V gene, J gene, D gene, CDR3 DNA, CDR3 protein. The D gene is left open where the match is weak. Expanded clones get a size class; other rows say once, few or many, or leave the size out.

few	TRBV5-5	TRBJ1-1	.	TGTGCCAGCAGCCCAGGAGGAGCAGGGGCGCAACACACTGAAGCTTTCTTT	CASSPGGAGAQHTEAFF
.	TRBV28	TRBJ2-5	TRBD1	TGTGCCAGCAGTTCTTCCGGGACAGGGGAGGGTGAGACCCAGTACTTC	CASSSSGTGEGETQYF
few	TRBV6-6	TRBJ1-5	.	TGTGGTGCGGGGGTGACCCAGCATTTT	CGAGVTQHF
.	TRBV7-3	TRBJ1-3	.	TGTGCCAGCAGCTTAATCGGGTACACCATATATTTT	CASSLIGYTIYF
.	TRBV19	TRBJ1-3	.	TGTGCCAGTAGCCAGGACGGAGGCTCTGGAAACACCATATATTTT	CASSQDGGSGNTIYF
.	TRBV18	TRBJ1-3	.	TGTGCCAGCTCAGAACACCCCGGGGGCTCTGGAAACACCATATATTTT	CASSEHPGGSGNTIYF
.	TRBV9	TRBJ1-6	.	TGTGCCAGCAGCGCCGGGGGGTTCGATTCACCCCTCCACTTT	CASSAGGFDSPLHF
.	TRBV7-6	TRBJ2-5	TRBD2	TGTGCCAGCAGCTTGGGGCGGGGGGAGACCCAGTACTTC	CASSLGRGETQYF
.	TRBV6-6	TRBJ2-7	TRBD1	TGTGCCAGCAGTTTTCCGGACAGGGGCTACGAGCAGTACTTC	CASSFPDRGYEQYF
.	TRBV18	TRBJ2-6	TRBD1	TGTGCCAGCTCAACCCTAGACAGGGCTGGGGCCAACGTCCTGACTTTC	CASSTLDRAGANVLTF
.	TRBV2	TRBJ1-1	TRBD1	TGTGCCAGCAGGGGGACAGGGGGGAACACTGAAGCTTTCTTT	CASRGTGGNTEAFF
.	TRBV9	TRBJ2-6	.	TGTGCCAGCAGCGTAGGGGCAGCCACGTCTGGGGCCAACGTCCTGACTTTC	CASSVGAATSGANVLTF
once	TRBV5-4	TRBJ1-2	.	TGTGCCAGCAGCATCGGACAGTTAGATGGCTACACCTTC	CASSIGQLDGYTF
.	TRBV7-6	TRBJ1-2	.	TGTGCCAGCGGGGGGGATAACTATGGCTACACCTTC	CASGGDNYGYTF
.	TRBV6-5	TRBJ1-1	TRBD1	TGTGCCAGCAGTTACCCCCCCGGACAGGGTGAAGCTTTCTTT	CASSYPPGQGEAFF
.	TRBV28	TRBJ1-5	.	TGTGCCAGCAGTTTAACCCTGAACGGGCCCCAGCATTTT	CASSLTLNGPQHF
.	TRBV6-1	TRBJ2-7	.	TGTGCCAGCAGTTTCCCACAGTACGAGCAGTACTTC	CASSFPQYEQYF
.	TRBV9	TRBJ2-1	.	TGTGCCAGCAGCGTGCGGTCCGGGATAGGACAGAACAATGAGCAGTTCTTC	CASSVRSGIGQNNEQFF
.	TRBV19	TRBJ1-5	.	TGTGCCAGTAACCAGGGAGGCTATAGCAATCAGCCCCAGCATTTT	CASNQGGYSNQPQHF
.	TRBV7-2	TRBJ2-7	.	TGTGCCAGCAGCTTAGTGGGGGGCTACGAGCAGTACTTC	CASSLVGGYEQYF
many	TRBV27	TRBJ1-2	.	TGTGCCAGCAGTTTACAAGGGGGAAACTATGGCTACACCTTC	CASSLQGGNYGYTF
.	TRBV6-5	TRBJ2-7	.	TGTGCCAGCAGTTACCCGAGCAGGTCTGGCCACGAGCAGTACTTC	CASSYPSRSGHEQYF
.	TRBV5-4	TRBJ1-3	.	TGTGCCAGCAGCCCAGGCCTCTCTGGAAACACCATATATTTT	CASSPGLSGNTIYF
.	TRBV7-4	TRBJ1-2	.	TGTGCCAGCAGCGGCTCAGGGAACCTTTTCTATGGCTACACCTTC	CASSGSGNLFYGYTF
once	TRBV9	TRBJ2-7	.	TGTGCCAGCAGCGTAGGCATGGGGAGCTCCTACGAGCAGTACTTC	CASSVGMGSSYEQYF
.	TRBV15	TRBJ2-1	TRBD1	TGTGCCACCAGCAGAGATTTCTTGGCGACAGGGGGCAATGAGCAGTTCTTC	CATSRDFLATGGNEQFF
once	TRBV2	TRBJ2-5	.	TGTGCCAGCAGGGGCCTTGGGCCCCTCCAAGAGACCCAGTACTTC	CASRGLGPLQETQYF
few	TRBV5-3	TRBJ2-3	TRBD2	TGTGCCAGAAGCCGGTCGACTAGCGGGAGCACAGATACGCAGTATTTT	CARSRSTSGSTDTQYF
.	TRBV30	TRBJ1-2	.	TGTGCCTGGAGTGGACAGGCGAACTATGGCTACACCTTC	CAWSGQANYGYTF
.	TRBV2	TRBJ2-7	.	TGTGCCAGCAGCCAGGGACAATACGAGCAGTACTTC	CASSQGQYEQYF
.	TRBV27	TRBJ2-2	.	TGTGCCAGCAGGCACTACACCGGGGAGCTGTTTTTT	CASRHYTGELFF
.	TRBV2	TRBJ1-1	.	TGTGCCAGCTCAGGGGTCGGAGTCCTCACTGAAGCTTTCTTT	CASSGVGVLTEAFF
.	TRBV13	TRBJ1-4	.	TGTGCCAGCAGCTTATACGGGGAACTGTTTTTT	CASSLYGELFF
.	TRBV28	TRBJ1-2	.	TGTGCCAGCACCCCACAGGGCTTACACTTATATGGCTACACCTTC	CASTPQGLHLYGYTF
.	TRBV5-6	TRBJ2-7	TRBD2	TGTGCCAGCAGCTTAACTAGCGGTTCCTACGAGCAGTACTTC	CASSLTSGSYEQYF